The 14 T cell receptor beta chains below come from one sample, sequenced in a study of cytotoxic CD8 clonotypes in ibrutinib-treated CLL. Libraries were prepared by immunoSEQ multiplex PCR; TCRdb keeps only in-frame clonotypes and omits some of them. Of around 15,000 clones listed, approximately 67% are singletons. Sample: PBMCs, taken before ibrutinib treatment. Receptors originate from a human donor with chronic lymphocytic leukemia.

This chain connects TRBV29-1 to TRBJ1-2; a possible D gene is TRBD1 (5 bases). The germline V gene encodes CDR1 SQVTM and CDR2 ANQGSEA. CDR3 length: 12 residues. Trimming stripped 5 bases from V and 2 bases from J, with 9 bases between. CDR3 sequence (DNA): TGCAGCGTTTCTCAGGGAAACTATGGCTACACCTTC. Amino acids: CSVSQGNYGYTF.

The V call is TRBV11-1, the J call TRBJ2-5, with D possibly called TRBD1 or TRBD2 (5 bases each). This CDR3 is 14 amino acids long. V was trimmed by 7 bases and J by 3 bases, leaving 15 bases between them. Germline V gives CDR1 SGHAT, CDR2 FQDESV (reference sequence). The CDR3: CASTFRDLEETQYF. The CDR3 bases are TGTGCCAGCACCTTCAGGGACCTGGAAGAGACCCAGTACTTC.

The CDR3 spells CASSSLSRWNLPEKLFF. Here the CDR3 DNA reads TGTGCCAGCAGCTCATTAAGCCGCTGGAACCTGCCTGAAAAACTGTTTTTT. This chain uses TRBV7-9 with TRBJ1-4, with D hard to call. The CDR3 consists of 17 residues. Trimming cost V 4 bases and J 7 bases, with 22 bases left between them. Germline values: CDR1 SEHNR, CDR2 FQNEAQ (reference sequence). Filled out from reference TRBV7-9 and TRBJ1-4, the complete variable domain reads DTGVSQNPRHKITKRGQNVTFRCDPISEHNRLYWYRQTLGQGPEFLTYFQNEAQLEKSRLLSDRFSAERPKGSFSTLEIQRTEQGDSAMYLCASSSLSRWNLPEKLFFGSGTQLSVL.

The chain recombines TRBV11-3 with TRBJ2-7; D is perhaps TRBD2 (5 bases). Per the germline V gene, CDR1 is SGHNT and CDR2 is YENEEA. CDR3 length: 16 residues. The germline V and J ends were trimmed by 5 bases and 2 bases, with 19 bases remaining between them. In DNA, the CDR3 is TGTGCCAGCAGCCCCCGGGGAGCTAGCCAAACCTACGAGCAGTACTTC. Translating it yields CASSPRGASQTYEQYF.

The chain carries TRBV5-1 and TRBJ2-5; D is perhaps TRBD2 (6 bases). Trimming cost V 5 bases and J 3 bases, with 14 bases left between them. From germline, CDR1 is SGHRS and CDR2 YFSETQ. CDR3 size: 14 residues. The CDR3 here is CASRVLGLEETQYF. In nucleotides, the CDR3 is TGCGCCAGCAGGGTTTTGGGACTGGAAGAGACCCAGTACTTC.

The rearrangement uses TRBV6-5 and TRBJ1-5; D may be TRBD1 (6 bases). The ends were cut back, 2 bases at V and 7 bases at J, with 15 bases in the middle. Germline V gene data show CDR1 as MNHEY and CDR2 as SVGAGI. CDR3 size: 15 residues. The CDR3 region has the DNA TGTGCCAGCAGTTACGGAACAGGGTTTGGACAGCCCCAGCATTTT. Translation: CASSYGTGFGQPQHF.

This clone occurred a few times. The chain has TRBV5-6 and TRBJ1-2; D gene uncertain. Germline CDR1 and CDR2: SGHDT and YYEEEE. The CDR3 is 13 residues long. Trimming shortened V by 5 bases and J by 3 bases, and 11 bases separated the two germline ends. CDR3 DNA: TGTGCCAGCAGACGGCGGGGAGACTATGGCTACACCTTC. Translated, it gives CASRRRGDYGYTF.

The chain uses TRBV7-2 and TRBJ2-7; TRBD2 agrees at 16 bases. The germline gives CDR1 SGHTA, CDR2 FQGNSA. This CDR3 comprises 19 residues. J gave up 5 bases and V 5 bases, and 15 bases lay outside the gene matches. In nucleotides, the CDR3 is TGTGCCAGCAGCCGCATGGGACTAGCGGGGGGGCCTGGTTCGGACGAGCAGTACTTC. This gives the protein CASSRMGLAGGPGSDEQYF.

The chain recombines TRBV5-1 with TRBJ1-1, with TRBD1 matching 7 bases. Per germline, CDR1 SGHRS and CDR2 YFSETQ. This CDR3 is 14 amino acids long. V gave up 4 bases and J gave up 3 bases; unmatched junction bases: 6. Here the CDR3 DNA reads TGCGCCAGCAGCCTGACAGGGACCCACACTGAAGCTTTCTTT. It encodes CASSLTGTHTEAFF.

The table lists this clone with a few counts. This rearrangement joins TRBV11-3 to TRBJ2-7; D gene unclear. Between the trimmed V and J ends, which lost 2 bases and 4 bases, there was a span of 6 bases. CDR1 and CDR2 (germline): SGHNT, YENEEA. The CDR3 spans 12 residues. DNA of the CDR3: TGTGCCAGCAGCTTACACGAGTACGAGCAGTACTTC. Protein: CASSLHEYEQYF.

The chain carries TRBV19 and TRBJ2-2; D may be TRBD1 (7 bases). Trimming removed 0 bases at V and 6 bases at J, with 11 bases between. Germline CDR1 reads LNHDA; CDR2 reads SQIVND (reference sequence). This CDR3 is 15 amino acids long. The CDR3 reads CASSIDARGAGELFF. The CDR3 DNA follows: TGTGCCAGTAGTATAGATGCCAGGGGGGCCGGGGAGCTGTTTTTT.

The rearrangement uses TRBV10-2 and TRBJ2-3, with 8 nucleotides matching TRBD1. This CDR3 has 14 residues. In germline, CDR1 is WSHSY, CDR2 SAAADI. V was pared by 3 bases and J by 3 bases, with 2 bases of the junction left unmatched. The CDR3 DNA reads TGCGCCAGCAGTGAACGGACAGGGACAGATACGCAGTATTTT. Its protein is CASSERTGTDTQYF.

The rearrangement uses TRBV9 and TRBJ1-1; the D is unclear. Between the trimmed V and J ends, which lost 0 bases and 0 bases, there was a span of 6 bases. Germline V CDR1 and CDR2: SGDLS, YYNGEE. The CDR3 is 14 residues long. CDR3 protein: CASSVVGVNTEAFF. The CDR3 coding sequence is TGTGCCAGCAGCGTAGTAGGAGTGAACACTGAAGCTTTCTTT. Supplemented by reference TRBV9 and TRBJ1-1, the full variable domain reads DSGVTQTPKHLITATGQRVTLRCSPRSGDLSVYWYQQSLDQGLQFLIQYYNGEERAKGNILERFSAQQFPDLHSELNLSSLELGDSALYFCASSVVGVNTEAFFGQGTRLTVV.

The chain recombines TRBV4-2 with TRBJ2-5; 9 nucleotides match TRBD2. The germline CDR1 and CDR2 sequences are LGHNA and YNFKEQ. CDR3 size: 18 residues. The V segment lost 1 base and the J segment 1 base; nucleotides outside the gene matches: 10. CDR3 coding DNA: TGTGCCAGCAGCCAAGTCGGGGGCGGGGGGGCGTCCCAAGAGACCCAGTACTTC. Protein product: CASSQVGGGGASQETQYF.